This entry features one T cell receptor beta chain sequence. What it binds is unknown. These data originate in a study of blood T cells in healthy people across ages. Overall study findings and caveats: Whereas aged donors had fewer naive CD4+ cells, long-lived donors had more of them and higher diversity.

Alongside a J-beta primer mix, a sample-barcoded 5' primer served in a second PCR lasting roughly 7 to 11 cycles. TCRdb fed the 5' RACE reads into MiXCR, producing one record per CDR3 protein. This sample has roughly 500,000 distinct CDR3 sequences, with nearly 25% found just once. Every donor contributed around 10 milliliters of peripheral blood by blood draw. These data also featured in a second study, about T cells of mothers and their children. As that study records: A handful of children and their three healthy Caucasian mothers were the donors. Related mother-child pairs shared marginally more repertoire than unrelated pairs, though not significantly.

The sequencing sample was made of blood. This sequence was found in a boy under 18 in good health.

The CDR3 sequence: CASSQDRGLSYEQYF. Here the CDR3 DNA reads TGCGCCAGCAGCCAAGACAGGGGGCTAAGCTACGAGCAGTACTTC. The genes are TRBV4-3 and TRBJ2-5, with 8 bases identical to TRBD1. Gene TRBJ2-7 matches the end of the DNA better, so the J call may be wrong. Germline V gene data show CDR1 as LGHNA and CDR2 as YSLEER. The CDR3 runs to 15 residues.